The clone carrying this T cell receptor beta chain has more than one count but fewer than ten. Its antigen is still unknown. This entry belongs to a study of vaccination effects on CD4 cells after COVID-19. Regarding the study as a whole: Few convalescent patients, and no early post-infection timepoints, were available to the study. After vaccination, at late timepoints, clones induced by infection and by vaccine contracted markedly.

The table came from immunoSEQ multiplex PCR; TCRdb's copy has only in-frame clones and leaves some out. This sample has 20,000 to 25,000 clones, with roughly 70% found just once. Antigen-specific CD4+ T cells were expanded (with viral peptide pools) by the ViraFEST assay ahead of sequencing. With 9 to 11 days of culture completed, CD4+ T cells were isolated. Vaccinated recipients, who were negative for nucleocapsid antibodies, had no history of SARS-CoV-2 infection. The researchers cultured 1.5 million to 2 million PBMC per well with roughly 9.5 IU/ml IL-2 and roughly 9.4 ug/ml peptides. Half-medium exchanges with IL-2 medium took place on days 3 and 7. This sequence originates from a human donor who received a COVID-19 vaccine. This specimen was CD4+ T cells from PBMCs cultured with HCoV-NL63 spike peptides, taken before COVID-19 vaccination.

DNA of the CDR3: TGTGCCAGCAGCTTACAGGGGGCGAAAGAGACCCAGTACTTC. It codes for CASSLQGAKETQYF. The rearrangement joins TRBV5-4 to TRBJ2-5; 9 nucleotides agree with TRBD1. Unmatched junction bases numbered 2, after V lost 2 bases and J lost 3 bases. Germline CDR1 and CDR2: SGHNT and YYREEE (reference sequence). The CDR3 covers 14 residues.